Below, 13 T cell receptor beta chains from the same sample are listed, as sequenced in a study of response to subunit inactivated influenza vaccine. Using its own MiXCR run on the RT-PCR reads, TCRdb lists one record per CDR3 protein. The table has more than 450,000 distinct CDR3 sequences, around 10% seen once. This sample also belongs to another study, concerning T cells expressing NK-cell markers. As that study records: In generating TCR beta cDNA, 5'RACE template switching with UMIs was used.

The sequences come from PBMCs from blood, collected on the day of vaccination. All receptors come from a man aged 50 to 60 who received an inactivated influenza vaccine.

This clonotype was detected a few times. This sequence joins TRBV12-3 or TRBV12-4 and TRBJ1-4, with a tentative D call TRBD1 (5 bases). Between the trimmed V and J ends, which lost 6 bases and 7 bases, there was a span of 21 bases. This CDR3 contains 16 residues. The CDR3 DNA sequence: TGTGCCAGCAGCTCCCCGGGGACCATCGGAGGTGAAAAACTGTTTTTT. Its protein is CASSSPGTIGGEKLFF.

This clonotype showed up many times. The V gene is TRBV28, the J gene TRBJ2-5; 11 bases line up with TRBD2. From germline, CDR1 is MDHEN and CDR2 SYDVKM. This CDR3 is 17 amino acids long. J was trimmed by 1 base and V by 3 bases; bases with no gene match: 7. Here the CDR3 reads CASSFRLAGGIQETQYF. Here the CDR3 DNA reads TGTGCCAGCAGTTTTCGTCTAGCGGGAGGAATCCAAGAGACCCAGTACTTC.

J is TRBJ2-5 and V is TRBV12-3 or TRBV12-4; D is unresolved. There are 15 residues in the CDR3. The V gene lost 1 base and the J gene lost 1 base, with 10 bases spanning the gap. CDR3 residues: CASSLGGSAQETQYF. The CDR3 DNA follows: TGTGCCAGCAGTTTAGGTGGTTCAGCCCAAGAGACCCAGTACTTC.

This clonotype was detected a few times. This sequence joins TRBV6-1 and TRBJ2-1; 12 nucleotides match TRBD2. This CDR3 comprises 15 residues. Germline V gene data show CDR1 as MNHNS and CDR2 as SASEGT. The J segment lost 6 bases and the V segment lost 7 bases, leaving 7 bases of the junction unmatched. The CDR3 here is CASIKTSGSFNEQFF. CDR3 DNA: TGTGCCAGCATCAAGACTAGCGGGAGTTTCAATGAGCAGTTCTTC.

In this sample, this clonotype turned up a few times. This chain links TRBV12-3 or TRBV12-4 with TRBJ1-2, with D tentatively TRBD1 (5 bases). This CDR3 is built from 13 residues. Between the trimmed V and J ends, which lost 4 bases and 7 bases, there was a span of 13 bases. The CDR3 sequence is CASSWGRGSGYTF. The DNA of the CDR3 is TGTGCCAGCAGTTGGGGGAGAGGTAGTGGCTACACCTTC.

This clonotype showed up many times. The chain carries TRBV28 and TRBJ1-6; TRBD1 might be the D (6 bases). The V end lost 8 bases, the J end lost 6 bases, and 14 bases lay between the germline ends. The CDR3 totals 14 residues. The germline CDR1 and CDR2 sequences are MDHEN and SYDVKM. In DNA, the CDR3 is TGTGCCAGCCTACGAGGGACAAGTAATTCACCCCTCCACTTT. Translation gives CASLRGTSNSPLHF.

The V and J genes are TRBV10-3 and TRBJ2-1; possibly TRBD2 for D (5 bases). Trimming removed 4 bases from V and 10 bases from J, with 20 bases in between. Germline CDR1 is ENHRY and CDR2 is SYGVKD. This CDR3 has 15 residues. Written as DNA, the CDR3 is TGTGCCATCAGTGCCGCTTCCGCGACTACCCTCGAGCAGTTCTTC. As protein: CAISAASATTLEQFF.

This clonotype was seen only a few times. The CDR3 loop is CASTVPGLQGKLNTEAFF. DNA for the CDR3: TGTGCCAGCACCGTGCCCGGCTTACAGGGGAAGTTAAACACTGAAGCTTTCTTT. V and J are TRBV28 and TRBJ1-1, with TRBD1 matching 7 bases. The V segment lost 7 bases and the J segment 2 bases; nucleotides outside the gene matches: 19. CDR3 length: 18 amino acids. Germline CDR1 MDHEN, CDR2 SYDVKM.

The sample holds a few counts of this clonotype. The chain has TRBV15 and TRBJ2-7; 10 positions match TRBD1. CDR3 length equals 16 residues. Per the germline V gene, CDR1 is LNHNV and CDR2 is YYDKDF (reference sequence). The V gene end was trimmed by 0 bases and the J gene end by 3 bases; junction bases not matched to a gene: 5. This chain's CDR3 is CATSRDLGDRGYEQYF. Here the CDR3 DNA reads TGTGCCACCAGCAGAGATCTTGGGGACAGGGGCTACGAGCAGTACTTC.

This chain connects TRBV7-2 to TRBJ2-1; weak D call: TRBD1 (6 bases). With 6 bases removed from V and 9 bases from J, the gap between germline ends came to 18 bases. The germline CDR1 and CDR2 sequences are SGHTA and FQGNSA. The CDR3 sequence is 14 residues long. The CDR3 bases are TGTGCCAGCAGGAAGGGACATCTGGGTAGTGAGCAGTTCTTC. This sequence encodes CASRKGHLGSEQFF.

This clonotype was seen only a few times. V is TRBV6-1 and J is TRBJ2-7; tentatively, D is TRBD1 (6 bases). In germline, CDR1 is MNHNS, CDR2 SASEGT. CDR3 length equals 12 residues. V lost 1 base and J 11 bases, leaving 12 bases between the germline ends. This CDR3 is CASSEDRVGKYF. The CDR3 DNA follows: TGTGCCAGCAGTGAAGACAGGGTTGGGAAGTACTTC.

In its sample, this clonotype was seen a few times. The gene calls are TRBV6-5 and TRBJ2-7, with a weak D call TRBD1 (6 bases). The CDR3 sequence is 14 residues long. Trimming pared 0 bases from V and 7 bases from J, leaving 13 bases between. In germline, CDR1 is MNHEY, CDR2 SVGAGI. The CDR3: CASSYSNQGREQYF. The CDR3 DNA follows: TGTGCCAGCAGTTACTCAAATCAGGGGCGAGAGCAGTACTTC.

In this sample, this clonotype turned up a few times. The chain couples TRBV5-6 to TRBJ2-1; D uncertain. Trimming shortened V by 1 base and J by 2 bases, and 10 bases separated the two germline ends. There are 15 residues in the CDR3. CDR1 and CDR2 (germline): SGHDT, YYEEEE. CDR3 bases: TGTGCCAGCAGCTTGTCCGTGACTGCCTACAATGAGCAGTTCTTC. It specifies CASSLSVTAYNEQFF.